Listed below are T cell receptor beta chains from one sample, sequenced in a study of T cell repertoires in cytomegalovirus infection. TCRdb re-analysed the reads in MiXCR, keeping a single row per CDR3 protein. The data hold under 350,000 distinct CDR3 sequences, with about a tenth observed a single time. Material for sequencing was PBMCs. The receptor source for this set is a human donor in good health (CMV status not recorded). Some clones in this sample may be carry-over from other donors' samples. CDR3s include the opening cysteine and the closing phenylalanine or tryptophan. D genes are given only for firm matches. Only some rows state a clone size, as once, few, many or a class for expanded clones.

CDR3nt: TGCAGCGTTGACCTATCACGGGCCAGGGCCTTC; CDR3aa: CSVDLSRARAF; v_gene: TRBV29-1; abundance: .; j_gene: TRBJ1-2; d_gene: .
CDR3nt: TGTGCCAGCAGCGGATCCCCGGGACTAGATTACAATGAGCAGTTCTTC; CDR3aa: CASSGSPGLDYNEQFF; v_gene: TRBV9; abundance: few; j_gene: TRBJ2-1; d_gene: TRBD2
CDR3nt: TGTGCCAGCACCCCCGGGCGCCTGGGGGACTCACCCCTCCACTTT; CDR3aa: CASTPGRLGDSPLHF; v_gene: TRBV28; abundance: many; j_gene: TRBJ1-6; d_gene: .
CDR3nt: TGTGCCAGCAGCCAAGAGGCCGGGGAGCTGTTTTTT; CDR3aa: CASSQEAGELFF; v_gene: TRBV4-2; abundance: .; j_gene: TRBJ2-2; d_gene: .
CDR3nt: TGTGCCAGCCGACACCCCCGGGACTACTACAATGAGCAGTTCTTC; CDR3aa: CASRHPRDYYNEQFF; v_gene: TRBV6-2/TRBV6-3; abundance: many; j_gene: TRBJ2-1; d_gene: TRBD2
CDR3nt: TGTGCCAGCAGTGCCTCTCCTCGGGGCTACACCTTC; CDR3aa: CASSASPRGYTF; v_gene: TRBV25-1; abundance: many; j_gene: TRBJ1-2; d_gene: .
CDR3nt: TGTGCCAGCGGCGGGGCCGAGGGGACCGGGGAGCTGTTTTTT; CDR3aa: CASGGAEGTGELFF; v_gene: TRBV12-3/TRBV12-4; abundance: many; j_gene: TRBJ2-2; d_gene: .
CDR3nt: TGTGCCAGCAGCTTAGAGCGGGGGGCCCTTAATGAGCAGTTCTTC; CDR3aa: CASSLERGALNEQFF; v_gene: TRBV7-8; abundance: many; j_gene: TRBJ2-1; d_gene: TRBD2
CDR3nt: TGCAGTGCTATTCTCGGGACCACGAACACTGAAGCTTTCTTT; CDR3aa: CSAILGTTNTEAFF; v_gene: TRBV20-1; abundance: .; j_gene: TRBJ1-1; d_gene: .
CDR3nt: TGTGCCAGCAGTTACCCTCGGGGCGGGGAGCTGTTTTTT; CDR3aa: CASSYPRGGELFF; v_gene: TRBV6-2/TRBV6-3; abundance: few; j_gene: TRBJ2-2; d_gene: .
CDR3nt: TGTGCCAGCTCACGAAGCGTTTTGGACACCGGGGAGCTGTTTTTT; CDR3aa: CASSRSVLDTGELFF; v_gene: TRBV18; abundance: many; j_gene: TRBJ2-2; d_gene: .
CDR3nt: TGTGCCAGCAGCTTAGGGGTATCGCAAGCTTTCTTT; CDR3aa: CASSLGVSQAFF; v_gene: TRBV7-2; abundance: many; j_gene: TRBJ1-1; d_gene: .
CDR3nt: TGCAGTGCCCCCCAAGGGGGTTCCCTTAGCACAGATACGCAGTATTTT; CDR3aa: CSAPQGGSLSTDTQYF; v_gene: TRBV20-1; abundance: few; j_gene: TRBJ2-3; d_gene: .
CDR3nt: TGTGCCACCGACAGGAACACTGAAGCTTTCTTT; CDR3aa: CATDRNTEAFF; v_gene: TRBV28; abundance: many; j_gene: TRBJ1-1; d_gene: .
CDR3nt: TGTGCCAGCAGCTTAGAGAGTAGCGGGAGGGATCGTCTGACGCAGTATTTT; CDR3aa: CASSLESSGRDRLTQYF; v_gene: TRBV7-2; abundance: .; j_gene: TRBJ2-3; d_gene: TRBD2
CDR3nt: TGTGCCAGCAGCTTGGTAGTCAGGAGCTCCTACAATGAGCAGTTCTTC; CDR3aa: CASSLVVRSSYNEQFF; v_gene: TRBV5-5; abundance: many; j_gene: TRBJ2-1; d_gene: .
CDR3nt: TGTGCCAGTTCGACCTTACAGGGGAACACTGAAGCTTTCTTT; CDR3aa: CASSTLQGNTEAFF; v_gene: TRBV28; abundance: many; j_gene: TRBJ1-1; d_gene: .
CDR3nt: TGTGCCAGCAGTCCCCGGCAGTATGGAAGCAATCAGCCCCAGCATTTT; CDR3aa: CASSPRQYGSNQPQHF; v_gene: TRBV28; abundance: many; j_gene: TRBJ1-5; d_gene: .
CDR3nt: TGTGCCAGCAGCTCACGGACAGGGACGACCTATGGCTACACCTTC; CDR3aa: CASSSRTGTTYGYTF; v_gene: TRBV7-9; abundance: many; j_gene: TRBJ1-2; d_gene: TRBD1
CDR3nt: TGTGCCAGCAGCGCCCAGACTAGCGGGGCGGACAATGAGCAGTTCTTC; CDR3aa: CASSAQTSGADNEQFF; v_gene: TRBV7-9; abundance: many; j_gene: TRBJ2-1; d_gene: TRBD2